One sample yielded the 10 T cell receptor beta chains listed below, sequenced in a study of T cell changes during pregnancy in multiple sclerosis. Method: immunoSEQ multiplex PCR; TCRdb's copy keeps in-frame clones and lacks some. The table has about 40,000 clones, over 70% seen once. The sequencing here drew on peripheral blood, taken in the first trimester of pregnancy. The source is a female donor in good health, enrolled as a control in a pregnancy study.

V and J are TRBV12-5 and TRBJ1-2; D is unclear. Per the germline V gene, CDR1 is LGHNT and CDR2 is FRNRAP. Trimming pared 7 bases from V and 5 bases from J, leaving 14 bases between. The CDR3 has 13 residues. CDR3 residues: CASAPSRDYGYTF. The CDR3 nucleotides are TGTGCTAGTGCGCCTAGCCGAGATTATGGCTACACCTTC.

The sample holds one count of this clone. CDR3 region: CASSPIPGMNTEAFF. The DNA for the CDR3 is TGTGCCAGCAGCCCAATCCCGGGGATGAACACTGAAGCTTTCTTT. The chain is built from TRBV5-4 and TRBJ1-1; D remains unclear. The CDR3 is 15 amino acids. Trimming removed 4 bases from V and 0 bases from J, with 13 bases in between. The germline V gene encodes CDR1 SGHNT and CDR2 YYREEE (reference sequence).

The CDR3 spells CASSLVRSGVYNEQFF. The CDR3 DNA reads as TGTGCCAGCAGCTTAGTTAGGAGCGGGGTCTACAATGAGCAGTTCTTC. The V gene is TRBV11-2, the J gene TRBJ2-1; 7 nucleotides agree with TRBD2. This CDR3 contains 16 residues. V shed 1 base, J shed 3 bases, and the junction held 6 bases outside the gene matches. Germline loops: CDR1 SGHAT, CDR2 FQNNGV.

V gene TRBV10-3 combines with J gene TRBJ2-7; D gene ambiguous. The CDR3 length is 14 residues. CDR1 ENHRY and CDR2 SYGVKD come from the germline V gene. Deletions cut 0 bases from V and 7 bases from J, with 13 bases between. The CDR3 loop is CAISESTRSAEQYF. The CDR3 DNA sequence: TGTGCCATCAGTGAGTCGACTCGCAGCGCGGAGCAGTACTTC.

This clone has only one observation. J is TRBJ1-3 and V is TRBV7-9; D unresolved. There are 15 residues in the CDR3. Germline lookup yields CDR1 SEHNR and CDR2 FQNEAQ (reference sequence). V lost 5 bases and J 4 bases, leaving 15 bases between the germline ends. In nucleotides, the CDR3 is TGTGCCAGCAGCCAAGATGCGGTCACAGGAAACACCATATATTTT. It translates to CASSQDAVTGNTIYF.

The genes are TRBV7-2 and TRBJ2-1, with a possible D match to TRBD1 (6 bases). The CDR3 length is 15 residues. Germline V gives CDR1 SGHTA, CDR2 FQGNSA. Trimming removed 1 base at V and 4 bases at J, with 11 bases between. CDR3 in amino acids: CASSLGDTRYNEQFF. The CDR3 DNA is TGTGCCAGCAGCTTAGGGGACACCCGATACAATGAGCAGTTCTTC.

The chain recombines TRBV11-2 with TRBJ1-2; 7 nucleotides line up with TRBD1. CDR3 length: 18 residues. The trim removed 1 base at V and 0 bases at J, leaving 11 bases unmatched. Germline V gene sequence: CDR1 SGHAT, CDR2 FQNNGV. CDR3 in amino acids: CASSLVRQGHSPNYGYTF. The CDR3 DNA reads as TGTGCCAGCAGCTTAGTCCGACAGGGACATTCTCCTAACTATGGCTACACCTTC.

J is TRBJ2-7 and V is TRBV4-1, with D possibly TRBD2 on 5 matching bases. The germline V and J ends were trimmed by 0 bases and 1 base, with 13 bases remaining between them. CDR3 size: 16 residues. Germline loops: CDR1 MGHRA, CDR2 YSYEKL. CDR3 sequence reads: CASSQDNVGASYEQYF. CDR3 nucleotides: TGCGCCAGCAGCCAAGATAATGTGGGAGCATCCTACGAGCAGTACTTC.

This clone is labeled as medium-sized. This chain links TRBV6-1 with TRBJ2-7, with TRBD1 matching 7 bases. The CDR3 runs 14 residues. From germline, CDR1 is MNHNS and CDR2 SASEGT. Trimming at V came to 3 bases and at J to 0 bases, leaving 2 bases not matched to a gene. CDR3 protein: CASSEGDSSYEQYF. CDR3 sequence (DNA): TGTGCCAGCAGTGAGGGGGACAGCTCCTACGAGCAGTACTTC.

This chain uses TRBV30 with TRBJ2-7, with TRBD2 identical over 9 bases. The ends lost 0 bases at V and 3 bases at J; junction bases unmatched: 6. The CDR3 extends over 15 amino acids. Germline CDR1 reads GTSNPN; CDR2 reads SVGIG (reference sequence). Written as DNA, the CDR3 is TGTGCCTGGAGTGTACGGCGAGCGGGAGGCTACGAGCAGTACTTC. This sequence encodes CAWSVRRAGGYEQYF.